Each of the 7 T cell receptor beta chains below was sequenced from the same sample in a study of shared clonotypes between healthy human individuals. Naive CD8 cells comprised CD45RO-negative, CCR7-positively selected cells, excluding terminally differentiated effector memory CD45RA+ cells. TCRdb keeps only in-frame clones here, not all; method: immunoSEQ multiplex PCR. The data hold around 1.9 million clones, with 93% observed a single time. The sequenced material came from naive CD8+ T cells from PBMCs. The receptors were sampled from a man younger than 35 in good health. Some clones in this sample may be carry-over from other donors' samples.

The chain carries TRBV11-2 and TRBJ2-7; D possibly uses TRBD1 or TRBD2 (5 bases each). The ends were cut back, 5 bases at V and 0 bases at J, with 14 bases in the middle. Germline assignment: CDR1 SGHAT and CDR2 FQNNGV. The CDR3 spans 15 residues. CDR3 sequence (DNA): TGTGCCAGCAGCGCGGCGTGGGGGAGCTCCTACGAGCAGTACTTC. Translating gives CASSAAWGSSYEQYF.

The chain carries TRBV25-1 and TRBJ1-2; TRBD1 aligns across 9 bases. Germline CDR1 reads MGHDK; CDR2 reads SYGVNS. This CDR3 has 14 residues. Trimming cost V 6 bases and J 1 base; bases outside gene matches: 3. Here the CDR3 reads CASSLGQGNYGYTF. DNA for the CDR3: TGTGCCAGCAGCCTGGGACAGGGTAACTATGGCTACACCTTC.

The gene calls are TRBV5-1 and TRBJ2-6; D not resolved. CDR3 length: 14 amino acids. V lost 0 bases to trimming and J lost 5 bases, with 6 bases between them. Germline-derived CDR1 and CDR2 are SGHRS and YFSETQ. CDR3 coding DNA: TGCGCCAGCAGCTTGGTAGGTCGGGCCAACGTCCTGACTTTC. Its protein product is CASSLVGRANVLTF.

The gene calls are TRBV6-5 and TRBJ2-2; 7 bases match TRBD2. This CDR3 is 14 amino acids long. Trimming took 5 bases from V and 4 from J; bases not matched to a gene: 4. CDR1 is MNHEY, CDR2 SVGAGI, per germline. The CDR3 is CASSPASGTGELFF. The CDR3 region has the DNA TGTGCCAGCAGTCCCGCTAGCGGCACCGGGGAGCTGTTTTTT.

This chain uses TRBV27 with TRBJ1-5; D gene ambiguous. V was clipped by 6 bases and J by 0 bases, with 15 bases between them. Germline V gene data show CDR1 as MNHEY and CDR2 as SMNVEV (reference sequence). There are 16 residues in the CDR3. CDR3 loop: CASRPRAGYSNQPQHF. The CDR3 DNA is TGTGCCAGCAGGCCCCGGGCGGGGTATAGCAATCAGCCCCAGCATTTT.

The V gene is TRBV27, the J gene TRBJ2-7; 9 nucleotides line up with TRBD1. The germline CDR1 and CDR2 sequences are MNHEY and SMNVEV (reference sequence). The V gene end was trimmed by 6 bases and the J gene end by 5 bases; junction bases not matched to a gene: 5. The CDR3 runs to 13 residues. CDR3 residues: CASRPQGAHEQYF. Written as DNA, the CDR3 is TGTGCCAGCAGGCCACAGGGGGCCCACGAGCAGTACTTC.

J is TRBJ2-7 and V is TRBV9; 7 nucleotides match TRBD1. Germline loops: CDR1 SGDLS, CDR2 YYNGEE. The J segment lost 3 bases and the V segment lost 3 bases, leaving 12 bases of the junction unmatched. The length of the CDR3 is 16 residues. CDR3 protein: CASSDPDGTEYYEQYF. CDR3 nucleotide sequence: TGTGCCAGCAGCGACCCCGACGGGACAGAATACTACGAGCAGTACTTC.